What follows is one T cell receptor beta chain and its context. Its antigen is undetermined. The data originate from a study of shared clonotypes between healthy human individuals. Per the authors' pipeline: Junction-only sequences without quality scores were provided by ImmunoSEQ, so filtering was different. Only in-frame clones appear in the TCRdb table, and some are missing; sequencing was by immunoSEQ multiplex PCR. V and J calls and clone size are those listed in that table; D and trimming were worked out from the DNA. The sample lists around 2.5 million clones; under 95% were seen once. V gave up 4 bases and J gave up 0 bases, with 13 bases separating them. This CDR3 has 16 amino acids. Germline loops: CDR1 SGHKS, CDR2 YYEKEE (reference sequence). Study observations and caveats: The four-donor shared clonotypes exceeded non-shared clonotypes in generation probability, with non-shared ones scoring lower.

The receptor comes from a young man in good health. Some clones in this sample may be carry-over from other donors' samples. Sequenced input: naive CD4+ T cells from PBMCs. Subset indicated: CD45RA+ positively selected. This chain joins TRBV5-5 and TRBJ2-2, with D perhaps matching TRBD2 (6 bases). This CDR3 reads CASSVGIAANTGELFF. The CDR3 DNA reads as TGTGCCAGCAGCGTGGGCATAGCGGCGAACACCGGGGAGCTGTTTTTT.